These T cell receptor beta chains were read from a single sample in a study of high-grade serous ovarian cancer treatment subgroups. Assay used: immunoSEQ multiplex PCR; TCRdb lists only in-frame clones, some missing. The sample yields about 16,000 clones, 73% seen once. The sample comprised tumor tissue. The receptors here all came from a human donor with high-grade serous ovarian cancer. Each CDR3 is given with its conserved first and last residue. The D gene is left open where the match is weak. Expanded clones are given a class, and other clones once, few, many or no size at all.

size,J,length,V,D,CDR3,DNA
once,TRBJ1-1,14,TRBV5-1,NA,CASSSGGGYTEAFF,TGCGCCAGCAGCTCCGGGGGGGGATACACTGAAGCTTTCTTT
few,TRBJ2-3,15,TRBV6-6,NA,CASRDPLGGAYTQYF,TGTGCCAGCAGAGACCCGCTGGGGGGGGCATATACGCAGTATTTT
few,TRBJ1-2,12,TRBV6-6,NA,CASTAGRMGYTF,TGTGCCAGCACGGCAGGGAGGATGGGCTACACCTTC
few,TRBJ1-1,16,TRBV7-6,NA,CASSILQGDSNTEAFF,TGTGCCAGCAGCATACTACAGGGTGACTCGAACACTGAAGCTTTCTTT
few,TRBJ1-2,15,TRBV7-2,TRBD1,CASSVGTGLSGGYTF,TGTGCCAGCAGCGTAGGGACAGGGTTATCGGGCGGCTACACCTTC
NA,TRBJ2-5,16,TRBV5-5,NA,CASSSNGAGYLETQYF,TGTGCCAGCAGCTCCAACGGAGCAGGGTACTTGGAGACCCAGTACTTC
NA,TRBJ2-5,12,TRBV11-2,TRBD1,CASSLGGGGQYF,TGTGCCAGCAGCTTAGGAGGGGGCGGACAGTACTTC
NA,TRBJ2-7,14,TRBV30,TRBD2,CAWSPGLAFHEQYF,TGTGCCTGGAGCCCGGGACTAGCATTTCACGAGCAGTACTTC
few,TRBJ2-7,14,TRBV7-3,NA,CASSRTGTGVQQYF,TGTGCCAGCAGCCGAACCGGGACTGGGGTACAGCAGTACTTC
NA,TRBJ1-3,14,TRBV28,NA,CASSSAGSGNTIYF,TGTGCCAGCAGCTCGGCGGGCTCTGGAAACACCATATATTTT
NA,TRBJ1-1,11,TRBV18,NA,CASSPDTEAFF,TGTGCCAGCTCTCCCGACACTGAAGCTTTCTTT
NA,TRBJ2-3,17,TRBV4-2,NA,CASSQDGGSWGTDTQYF,TGTGCCAGCAGCCAAGACGGGGGCAGTTGGGGGACAGATACGCAGTATTTT
NA,TRBJ2-1,17,TRBV5-4,TRBD2,CASSSLAGTSGGNEQFF,TGTGCCAGCAGCTCCTTAGCCGGGACTAGCGGGGGCAATGAGCAGTTCTTC
NA,TRBJ2-7,15,TRBV4-3,NA,CASSQVGRGPYEQYF,TGCGCCAGCAGCCAAGTCGGTCGAGGACCCTACGAGCAGTACTTC
NA,TRBJ2-3,15,TRBV5-8,TRBD2,CASSSLLADTDTQYF,TGTGCCAGCAGCTCATTACTAGCGGACACAGATACGCAGTATTTT
NA,TRBJ2-3,15,TRBV7-2,NA,CASSLAGIGADTQYF,TGTGCCAGCAGCTTAGCCGGGATAGGGGCAGATACGCAGTATTTT
NA,TRBJ1-2,13,TRBV19,TRBD1,CASRVDRRGGYTF,TGTGCCAGTAGGGTGGACAGGCGAGGGGGCTACACCTTC
once,TRBJ1-5,13,TRBV6-1,TRBD1,CASSGTGDPPQHF,TGTGCCAGCAGCGGGACAGGGGACCCGCCCCAGCATTTT
NA,TRBJ2-1,15,TRBV25-1,TRBD2,CASSEAGGPYNEQFF,TGTGCCAGCAGTGAAGCGGGGGGGCCGTACAATGAGCAGTTCTTC
few,TRBJ1-1,17,TRBV18,TRBD1,CASSPGQGALMNTEAFF,TGTGCCAGCTCACCAGGACAGGGGGCCTTAATGAACACTGAAGCTTTCTTT
NA,TRBJ2-7,16,TRBV30,TRBD1,CAWRKPSGTGFYEQYF,TGTGCCTGGAGAAAACCTTCCGGGACAGGGTTCTACGAGCAGTACTTC
once,TRBJ1-2,15,TRBV2,NA,CASSDSSRFKYGYTF,TGTGCCAGCTCTGACAGCTCCCGTTTCAAATATGGCTACACCTTC
NA,TRBJ1-2,12,TRBV11-3,NA,CASGRRNYGYTF,TGTGCCAGCGGCCGTCGGAACTATGGCTACACCTTC
few,TRBJ1-5,18,TRBV30,TRBD1,CAWSHFGQGRRSNQPQHF,TGTGCCTGGAGTCACTTTGGACAGGGGAGAAGAAGCAATCAGCCCCAGCATTTT
few,TRBJ2-7,11,TRBV10-3,NA,CAISVAQEQYF,TGTGCCATCAGTGTGGCGCAGGAGCAGTACTTC
NA,TRBJ2-6,14,TRBV1,NA,CTSSTQSRANVLTF,TGCACCAGCAGTACACAAAGTCGGGCCAACGTCCTGACTTTC
NA,TRBJ2-2,15,TRBV11-2,TRBD1,CASRPGQANTGELFF,TGTGCCAGCAGACCGGGACAGGCGAACACCGGGGAGCTGTTTTTT
NA,TRBJ2-1,15,TRBV19,TRBD2,CASSLASGGYNEQFF,TGTGCCAGTAGTTTGGCTAGCGGGGGTTACAATGAGCAGTTCTTC
once,TRBJ1-3,17,TRBV7-6,NA,CASSLKVGGGDGNTIYF,TGTGCCAGCAGCTTAAAAGTTGGAGGAGGGGATGGAAACACCATATATTTT
NA,TRBJ2-1,15,TRBV7-3,NA,CASSLQPGLNNEQFF,TGTGCCAGCAGCTTACAACCGGGACTTAACAATGAGCAGTTCTTC
NA,TRBJ2-7,13,TRBV7-3,TRBD1,CASSFDRVDEQYF,TGTGCCAGCAGCTTCGACAGGGTAGACGAGCAGTACTTC
NA,TRBJ1-1,14,TRBV21-1,NA,CASSARNRGLVTFF,TGTGCCAGCAGCGCAAGGAACAGGGGGCTGGTGACTTTCTTT
NA,TRBJ2-6,17,TRBV5-1,NA,CASSLDLPRSGANVLTF,TGCGCCAGCAGCTTGGACTTACCTCGCTCTGGGGCCAACGTCCTGACTTTC
NA,TRBJ2-2,12,TRBV9,NA,CASSVLTGELFF,TGTGCCAGCAGCGTCCTCACCGGGGAGCTGTTTTTT
NA,TRBJ2-7,11,TRBV7-3,NA,CASRAFHEQYF,TGTGCCAGCAGGGCTTTCCACGAGCAGTACTTC
NA,TRBJ2-3,16,TRBV7-9,NA,CASRLGPGRSTDTQYF,TGTGCCAGCCGGCTGGGCCCTGGGCGCAGCACAGATACGCAGTATTTT
NA,TRBJ2-7,15,TRBV7-9,TRBD1,CASSLRGTGGYEQYF,TGTGCCAGCAGCTTACGGGGGACAGGGGGCTACGAGCAGTACTTC
NA,TRBJ1-1,17,TRBV2,NA,CASSEAGRGTRQTEAFF,TGTGCCAGCAGTGAAGCAGGTAGAGGGACCCGTCAGACTGAAGCTTTCTTT
few,TRBJ1-5,15,TRBV7-2,NA,CASSFRSTENQPQHF,TGTGCCAGCAGCTTTCGATCGACAGAGAATCAGCCCCAGCATTTT
NA,TRBJ1-6,16,TRBV4-3,TRBD1,CASSQGTGTGGFPLHF,TGCGCCAGCAGCCAAGGTACCGGGACAGGGGGGTTCCCCCTCCACTTT
NA,TRBJ2-7,12,TRBV4-1,NA,CASSQLGLEQYF,TGCGCCAGCAGCCAACTTGGTCTTGAGCAGTACTTC
NA,TRBJ2-1,14,TRBV6-4,NA,CASRLGGEGDEQFF,TGTGCCAGCAGGTTGGGGGGTGAGGGCGATGAGCAGTTCTTC
NA,TRBJ1-2,16,TRBV7-3,NA,CASSLGRTTLNYGYTF,TGTGCCAGCAGCTTAGGGAGGACAACCCTTAACTATGGCTACACCTTC
NA,TRBJ2-7,14,TRBV7-6,TRBD1,CASSSLQGPYEQYF,TGTGCCAGCAGCTCCCTACAGGGGCCCTACGAGCAGTACTTC
NA,TRBJ1-5,16,TRBV30,NA,CAWTLKPGGSNQPQHF,TGTGCCTGGACCTTAAAACCGGGAGGGAGCAATCAGCCCCAGCATTTT
NA,TRBJ2-7,12,TRBV2,NA,CASSLQGYEQYF,TGTGCCAGCAGTTTACAGGGATACGAGCAGTACTTC
NA,TRBJ1-5,14,TRBV19,NA,CASSLRHGDQPQHF,TGTGCCAGTAGCCTTCGACATGGGGATCAGCCCCAGCATTTT
NA,TRBJ1-1,13,TRBV11-2,NA,CASSSGENTEAFF,TGTGCCAGCAGTTCCGGGGAGAACACTGAAGCTTTCTTT
NA,TRBJ2-1,16,TRBV7-2,TRBD2,CASSPRGAGGSNEQFF,TGTGCCAGCAGCCCCCGGGGAGCGGGGGGCTCCAATGAGCAGTTCTTC
NA,TRBJ2-3,15,TRBV14,NA,CASSPYGARADTQYF,TGTGCCAGCAGCCCTTACGGGGCGCGAGCAGATACGCAGTATTTT
few,TRBJ2-7,14,TRBV9,NA,CASSVSGRAYEQYF,TGTGCCAGCAGCGTAAGCGGCAGGGCCTACGAGCAGTACTTC
NA,TRBJ1-6,15,TRBV6-1,NA,CASSADRNLNSPLHF,TGTGCCAGCAGTGCCGACCGCAACCTTAATTCACCCCTCCACTTT
NA,TRBJ1-6,15,TRBV6-1,NA,CASSSTSSYNSPLHF,TGTGCCAGCAGTTCCACAAGCTCCTATAATTCACCCCTCCACTTT